The 17 T cell receptor beta chains listed next were all sequenced from one sample in a study of T-cell reconstitution after alpha-beta-depleted transplantation in children (dated by TCRdb to about 2016). The library was built by means of PCR. Sequenced using an Illumina HiSeq 2500. Molecular barcoding was employed in the preparation of TCR libraries, with unique molecular identifiers being used to normalize TCRbeta repertoire quantification. The raw public reads went through TCRdb reprocessing: fastp at Q25, MiXCR clone calling, in-frame beta chains kept. Every distinct CDR3 protein forms one entry, paired with its most common genes and DNA. For this sample the table gives about 540,000 distinct CDR3 sequences, of which 27% were detected only once. The ten top clones hold around a third of the sample. The treatment or condition label on this specimen signifies: allogeneic hematopoietic cell transplantation with graft depleted of TCRalphabeta T cells and CD19 B cells.

The sequenced sample was PBMCs, obtained before TCRalphabeta/CD19-depleted stem cell transplant. These receptors were collected from a boy under two years old with Wiskott-Aldrich syndrome, due to receive a stem cell transplant.

This clonotype was detected a few times. The V and J genes are TRBV30 and TRBJ1-5; D not certain. CDR1 GTSNPN and CDR2 SVGIG come from the germline V gene (reference sequence). With 2 bases removed from V and 2 bases from J, the gap between germline ends came to 7 bases. The CDR3 has 13 residues. CDR3 nucleotides: TGTGCCTGGAGTTGGGGAGGCAATCAGCCCCAGCATTTT. Residues: CAWSWGGNQPQHF.

CDR3 coding DNA: TGCAGCGTTGCCGGCGGGACAACCATCAATGAGCAGTTCTTC. It specifies CSVAGGTTINEQFF. The chain combines TRBV29-1 with TRBJ2-1; the D call may be TRBD1 or TRBD2 (6 bases each). Germline CDR1 and CDR2: SQVTM and ANQGSEA. The length of the CDR3 is 14 residues. Trimming took off 4 bases at V and 6 bases at J, with 16 bases between the two ends.

A few counts support this clonotype. The CDR3 bases are TGTGCCAGCAGTTCAATCACCCGGACTAGCGGGGGGAATGAGCAGTTCTTC. It yields the protein CASSSITRTSGGNEQFF. This chain joins TRBV12-3 or TRBV12-4 and TRBJ2-1; 14 nucleotides agree with TRBD2. The junction had 9 bases not matched to a gene; V was cut back by 4 bases and J by 7 bases. The CDR3 extends over 17 amino acids.

This rearrangement joins TRBV27 to TRBJ2-2; TRBD2 aligns across 7 bases. There are 15 residues in the CDR3. After removal of 3 bases from V and 6 bases from J, the junction contained 7 bases not matched to a gene. CDR1 is MNHEY and CDR2 is SMNVEV in the germline V gene (reference sequence). In DNA, the CDR3 is TGTGCCAGCAGTTTCCGCCCTGGACTAGCCGGGGAGCTGTTTTTT. It is translated as CASSFRPGLAGELFF.

This chain connects TRBV12-3 or TRBV12-4 to TRBJ2-7, with a possible D match to TRBD2 (5 bases). The CDR3 contains 14 residues. V was pared by 2 bases and J by 6 bases, with 14 bases between. The CDR3: CASSLSRGSGEQYF. The CDR3 DNA reads TGTGCCAGCAGTTTAAGTCGGGGTTCCGGCGAGCAGTACTTC.

This clonotype was counted only a few times. The rearrangement uses TRBV10-1 and TRBJ2-7; 10 bases are a match to TRBD1. Trimming removed 4 bases from V and 3 bases from J; junction bases left unmatched: 6. The CDR3 runs 15 residues. The V gene's germline CDR1 is WNHNN and CDR2 SYGVQD (reference sequence). CDR3 amino acids: CASSGYGQGGYEQYF. The CDR3 region has the DNA TGCGCCAGCAGTGGGTACGGACAGGGGGGCTACGAGCAGTACTTC.

The J gene is TRBJ1-2, the V gene TRBV29-1; a possible D gene is TRBD1 (6 bases). The CDR3 is 12 residues long. V was trimmed by 5 bases and J by 4 bases, leaving 11 bases between them. From germline, CDR1 is SQVTM and CDR2 ANQGSEA. As DNA, the CDR3 is TGCAGCGTTCTGAGGGGGACCTATGGCTACACCTTC. As protein: CSVLRGTYGYTF.

The chain has TRBV9 and TRBJ2-7; 7 bases map to TRBD1. Per germline, CDR1 SGDLS and CDR2 YYNGEE. CDR3 length equals 16 residues. J was trimmed by 2 bases and V by 3 bases; bases with no gene match: 11. The CDR3 DNA reads as TGTGCCAGCAGCGAGGGGGCCGACTCCGCCACCTACGAGCAGTACTTC. This translates into CASSEGADSATYEQYF.

The CDR3: CASSLHSSGRTGEQFF. CDR3 nucleotides: TGTGCCAGCAGCTTACATTCCAGCGGGAGGACGGGTGAGCAGTTCTTC. The chain uses TRBV7-2 and TRBJ2-1; 9 nucleotides line up with TRBD2. The CDR3 is made up of 16 amino acids. Germline-derived CDR1 and CDR2 are SGHTA and FQGNSA. Trimming cost V 2 bases and J 9 bases; bases outside gene matches: 11.

The chain is built from TRBV12-3 or TRBV12-4 and TRBJ1-5; unclear D gene. V gave up 2 bases and J gave up 8 bases, with 7 bases separating them. The CDR3 spans 12 residues. CDR3 loop: CASSLLEEPQHF. The CDR3 nucleotides read TGTGCCAGCAGTTTATTGGAGGAGCCCCAGCATTTT.

This clonotype was observed a few times. The chain couples TRBV20-1 to TRBJ2-5; D perhaps matches TRBD1 (7 bases). The CDR3 spans 14 residues. Germline assignment: CDR1 DFQATT and CDR2 SNEGSKA (reference sequence). Trimming took 5 bases from V and 4 from J, leaving 17 bases between them. The CDR3 loop reads CSAEGGAGGETQYF. The CDR3 DNA follows: TGCAGTGCTGAGGGGGGAGCAGGGGGAGAGACCCAGTACTTC.

The chain is built from TRBV20-1 and TRBJ2-5; D possibly corresponds to TRBD1 (6 bases). Germline values: CDR1 DFQATT, CDR2 SNEGSKA (reference sequence). The CDR3 spans 15 residues. Trimming took 6 bases from V and 2 from J, leaving 19 bases between them. The CDR3, as DNA: TGCAGTGCCCTTCAAGGGACAACTCATCAAGAGACCCAGTACTTC. Its protein product is CSALQGTTHQETQYF.

The table lists this clonotype with a few counts. The V gene is TRBV11-2, the J gene TRBJ2-3, with 8 bases identical to TRBD2. Germline loops: CDR1 SGHAT, CDR2 FQNNGV. V lost 3 bases, J lost 6 bases, and 17 bases stayed unmatched. The CDR3 contains 18 residues. CDR3 sequence (DNA): TGTGCCAGCAGCTTTAGGGCAGCGGGAGTGGGGGGAAGGGATACGCAGTATTTT. Its translation: CASSFRAAGVGGRDTQYF.

The rearrangement uses TRBV28 and TRBJ2-3, with D possibly matching TRBD1 (6 bases). Germline assignment: CDR1 MDHEN and CDR2 SYDVKM. The V and J ends lost 7 bases and 2 bases respectively, with 16 bases between them. The length of the CDR3 is 15 residues. In DNA, the CDR3 is TGTGCCAGCACTCCCTTGGACAGATACACAGATACGCAGTATTTT. It yields the protein CASTPLDRYTDTQYF.

This clonotype was seen more than once but under ten times. The V and J genes are TRBV15 and TRBJ2-7; maybe TRBD2 (6 bases). This CDR3 contains 14 residues. The germline V gene has CDR1 LNHNV and CDR2 YYDKDF (reference sequence). V lost 1 base, J lost 1 base, and 8 bases lay in between. CDR3 region: CATSRGGGSYEQYF. CDR3 bases: TGTGCCACCAGCAGAGGAGGAGGGTCCTACGAGCAGTACTTC. Filled out from reference TRBV15 and TRBJ2-7, the complete variable domain reads DAMVIQNPRYQVTQFGKPVTLSCSQTLNHNVMYWYQQKSSQAPKLLFHYYDKDFNNEADTPDNFQSRRPNTSFCFLDIRSPGLGDTAMYLCATSRGGGSYEQYFGPGTRLTVT.

The chain has TRBV20-1 and TRBJ2-1; 10 bases agree with TRBD1. The J segment lost 12 bases and the V segment lost 2 bases, leaving 19 bases of the junction unmatched. This CDR3 has 17 residues. Germline CDR1 reads DFQATT; CDR2 reads SNEGSKA (reference sequence). The CDR3 DNA is TGCAGTGCTAGAATGTTTGGGGGACAGGGGACTTTCCAGGGGCAGTTCTTC. Its protein is CSARMFGGQGTFQGQFF.

This clonotype was recorded a few times. V is TRBV29-1 and J is TRBJ2-2; D uncertain. This CDR3 spans 15 amino acids. The V end was cut by 2 bases, the J end by 1 base, with 11 bases between. Germline lookup yields CDR1 SQVTM and CDR2 ANQGSEA. The CDR3 protein is CSVELVTMNTGELFF. The CDR3 nucleotides read TGCAGCGTTGAACTAGTTACGATGAACACCGGGGAGCTGTTTTTT.